The sequence of this TCR beta chain was determined in a study of control samples from healthy donors and cancer patients. Only in-frame clones appear in the TCRdb table, and some are missing; sequencing was by immunoSEQ multiplex PCR. The table records over 100,000 clones, around nine tenths of them present only once. V was pared by 4 bases and J by 6 bases, with 19 bases between. CDR1 SGHTA and CDR2 FQGNSA come from the germline V gene. The CDR3 extends over 15 amino acids. The sequence came from a man between 35 and 55 years old in good health. The chain links TRBV7-2 to TRBJ2-7, with D perhaps matching TRBD2 (6 bases). The material sequenced was blood. The CDR3 nucleotides read TGTGCCAGCAGCTCTAGAGGGCGGGGAGGTCTCGAGCAGTACTTC. Its translation: CASSSRGRGGLEQYF.